This entry lists 28 T cell receptor beta chains sequenced from one sample in a study of T cells after yellow fever vaccination. TCRdb called the 5' RACE reads again in MiXCR, with one record for every CDR3 protein. The sample includes around 310,000 distinct CDR3 sequences, around 4.5% seen only once; the top ten take just under 20%. The specimen comprised PBMCs, sampled 15 days after the yellow fever booster vaccination. The receptor source for this set is a man between 18 and 29 years old who received the YFV17D yellow fever vaccine.

Many counts were recorded for this clonotype. The rearrangement links TRBV4-3 to TRBJ2-3; perhaps TRBD2 as D (6 bases). The CDR3 runs to 17 residues. In germline, CDR1 is LGHNA, CDR2 YSLEER. V was trimmed by 0 bases and J by 0 bases, leaving 13 bases between them. CDR3 bases: TGCGCCAGCAGCCAAGATATAGGGACTTCAAGCACAGATACGCAGTATTTT. Translating gives CASSQDIGTSSTDTQYF.

This clonotype has a count of ten or more. The chain uses TRBV7-2 and TRBJ2-1; TRBD2 might be the D (7 bases). This CDR3 spans 13 amino acids. Germline values: CDR1 SGHTA, CDR2 FQGNSA. Between the trimmed V and J ends, which lost 1 base and 9 bases, there was a span of 10 bases. This CDR3 reads CASSLGGGGEQFF. In DNA form, the CDR3 reads TGTGCCAGCAGCTTAGGAGGGGGGGGTGAGCAGTTCTTC.

The V gene is TRBV10-3, the J gene TRBJ1-6; TRBD1 might be the D (5 bases). The CDR3 extends over 15 amino acids. V lost 6 bases to trimming and J lost 6 bases, with 15 bases between them. Germline V gene lookup returns CDR1 ENHRY and CDR2 SYGVKD. The CDR3 DNA reads as TGTGCCATCAGGTGGGGGGAGGGTGGTAATTCACCCCTCCACTTT. Its protein is CAIRWGEGGNSPLHF.

This clonotype has at least ten counts. The V gene is TRBV7-2, the J gene TRBJ2-1, with unresolved D. Trimming pared 4 bases from V and 3 bases from J, leaving 7 bases between. This CDR3 is built from 13 residues. The germline V gene encodes CDR1 SGHTA and CDR2 FQGNSA. For the CDR3, the DNA is TGTGCCAGCAGCTCCCCTGGCTACAATGAGCAGTTCTTC. Residues: CASSSPGYNEQFF.

This clonotype turned up a few times. The V and J genes are TRBV6-1 and TRBJ2-2, with D possibly matching TRBD1 (5 bases). The germline V gene has CDR1 MNHNS and CDR2 SASEGT. The ends were cut back, 6 bases at V and 4 bases at J, with 6 bases in the middle. This CDR3 has 12 residues. CDR3 nucleotide sequence: TGTGCCAGCAGCGACAGCACCGGGGAGCTGTTTTTT. Translating it yields CASSDSTGELFF.

This chain uses TRBV12-3 or TRBV12-4 with TRBJ1-1; D call uncertain. The CDR3 sequence is 14 residues long. V was trimmed by 1 base and J by 4 bases, leaving 10 bases between them. CDR3 protein: CASSLGGEGTEAFF. As DNA, the CDR3 is TGTGCCAGCAGTTTAGGGGGAGAGGGCACTGAAGCTTTCTTT.

In this sample, this clonotype turned up many times. The chain employs TRBV28 and TRBJ2-7; D is unresolved. V gave up 6 bases and J gave up 1 base, with 7 bases separating them. CDR3 length: 12 residues. In germline, CDR1 is MDHEN, CDR2 SYDVKM. The CDR3 protein is CASSMDSYEQYV. The DNA of the CDR3 is TGTGCCAGCAGCATGGATTCCTACGAGCAGTACGTC.

This clonotype was recorded at least ten times. This sequence joins TRBV29-1 and TRBJ1-3; D not resolved. The CDR3 runs to 13 residues. Germline-derived CDR1 and CDR2 are SQVTM and ANQGSEA. V lost 6 bases, J lost 0 bases, and 9 bases lay in between. CDR3 residues: CSVRSFSGNTIYF. In nucleotides, the CDR3 is TGCAGCGTCCGAAGCTTCTCTGGAAACACCATATATTTT.

The V call is TRBV3-1, the J call TRBJ1-1; D is unresolved. Trimming shortened V by 3 bases and J by 3 bases, and 11 bases separated the two germline ends. Germline lookup yields CDR1 LGHDT and CDR2 YNNKEL (reference sequence). This CDR3 region has 14 residues. The CDR3 DNA follows: TGTGCCAGCAGCCACACGGTTTCTTACACTGAAGCTTTCTTT. It specifies CASSHTVSYTEAFF.

There are many counts of this clonotype. The chain carries TRBV6-5 and TRBJ1-2, with 10 bases lining up with TRBD1. The CDR3 consists of 13 residues. Germline CDR1 and CDR2: MNHEY and SVGAGI. V lost 4 bases to trimming and J lost 8 bases; unmatched junction nucleotides: 4. The CDR3 nucleotides read TGTGCCAGCAGTTCCCGGGACAGGGGAGGCTACACCTTC. It codes for CASSSRDRGGYTF.

V is TRBV27 and J is TRBJ1-2, with no clear D. V dropped 10 bases and J dropped 4 bases, with 16 bases sitting between them. From germline, CDR1 is MNHEY and CDR2 SMNVEV (reference sequence). CDR3 length: 13 residues. The CDR3, as DNA: TGTGCCACCAGAACCCCCGGTGGCTATGGCTACACCTTC. It yields the protein CATRTPGGYGYTF.

This chain links TRBV10-3 with TRBJ2-7, with 10 bases lining up with TRBD1. CDR3 length: 15 amino acids. CDR1 is ENHRY, CDR2 SYGVKD, per germline. V dropped 0 bases and J dropped 5; count of bases not matched to a gene: 4. The CDR3 spells CAISESGTGAHEQYV. Written as DNA, the CDR3 is TGTGCCATCAGTGAGTCCGGGACAGGGGCACACGAGCAGTACGTC.

This clonotype has only a few counts. The rearrangement joins TRBV20-1 to TRBJ1-2, with a possible D match to TRBD1 (5 bases). This CDR3 comprises 17 residues. Trimming removed 0 bases at V and 1 base at J, with 18 bases between. The germline V gene encodes CDR1 DFQATT and CDR2 SNEGSKA (reference sequence). The CDR3, as DNA: TGCAGTGCTAGAGATGTCGAGGACAAGGACTTTAACTATGGCTACACCTTC. This sequence encodes CSARDVEDKDFNYGYTF.

In this sample, this clonotype turned up many times. The V and J genes are TRBV4-1 and TRBJ2-6, with TRBD2 as a possible D gene (5 bases). Germline assignment: CDR1 MGHRA and CDR2 YSYEKL. The CDR3 covers 17 residues. V lost 3 bases and J 0 bases, leaving 12 bases between the germline ends. The CDR3 reads CASSQAPGDSGANVLTF. The DNA of the CDR3 is TGCGCCAGCAGCCAGGCCCCCGGGGACTCTGGGGCCAACGTCCTGACTTTC.

This chain links TRBV2 with TRBJ1-6; D uncertain. The CDR3 loop spans 14 amino acids. V was clipped by 6 bases and J by 8 bases, with 14 bases between them. The germline V gene has CDR1 SNHLY and CDR2 FYNNEI. CDR3 bases: TGTGCCAGCAGACCGGGATCTATTGATTCACCCCTCCACTTT. As protein: CASRPGSIDSPLHF.

This clonotype was detected many times. The chain links TRBV5-1 to TRBJ2-3; possible D gene TRBD2, 5 bases. V was trimmed by 4 bases and J by 6 bases, leaving 18 bases between them. This CDR3 has 15 residues. The germline gives CDR1 SGHRS, CDR2 YFSETQ. Written as DNA, the CDR3 is TGCGCCAGCAGCCCGAACGGACTGGGCGGCGATACGCAGTATTTT. It codes for CASSPNGLGGDTQYF.

This sequence joins TRBV6-2 or TRBV6-3 and TRBJ1-2; 7 nucleotides match TRBD1. The V gene's germline CDR1 is MNHEY and CDR2 SVGEGT. V trimming: 6 bases; J trimming: 0 bases; junction bases outside the gene matches: 4. The length of the CDR3 is 14 residues. The CDR3 is CASRWTGPNYGYTF. CDR3 DNA: TGTGCCAGCAGATGGACAGGTCCTAACTATGGCTACACCTTC.

This clonotype was observed a few times. CDR3 residues: CSVQTGPYNYGYTF. The CDR3, as DNA: TGCAGCGTCCAAACAGGACCATACAACTATGGCTACACCTTC. V and J are TRBV29-1 and TRBJ1-2; perhaps TRBD1 as D (5 bases). The CDR3 is 14 residues long. Germline loops: CDR1 SQVTM, CDR2 ANQGSEA. The V and J ends lost 6 bases and 2 bases respectively, with 16 bases between them.

Ten or more counts support this clonotype. One end of the junction does not line up with germline, which may come from a read error. The chain couples TRBV3-1 to TRBJ1-4; a possible D gene is TRBD1 (5 bases). The CDR3 is made up of 15 amino acids. Germline V gene lookup returns CDR1 LGHDT and CDR2 YNNKEL (reference sequence). The CDR3 reads CASSDTGTTTEKLFF. As DNA, the CDR3 is TGTGCCAGCAGTGATACCGGGACCACTACTGAAAAACTGTTTTTT.

On this clonotype: This could be a read error, since a much larger clone is one nucleotide away. In nucleotides, the CDR3 is TGCGCCAGCAGCTTCACCACAGATACGCAGTATTTT. Translating it yields CASSFTTDTQYF. The chain recombines TRBV5-1 with TRBJ2-3; no clear D. This CDR3 spans 12 amino acids. Germline V CDR1 and CDR2: SGHRS, YFSETQ. Trimming removed 2 bases at V and 2 bases at J, with 3 bases between.

This clonotype has a count of ten or more. This chain uses TRBV7-9 with TRBJ2-5; D might be TRBD2 (6 bases). CDR1 and CDR2 from the germline V gene are SEHNR and FQNEAQ (reference sequence). The CDR3 consists of 15 residues. Trimming took 1 base from V and 4 from J, leaving 13 bases between them. Written as DNA, the CDR3 is TGTGCCAGCAGCTTAGGGAGGCGCGGGGCAGAGACCCAGTACTTC. Amino acid sequence: CASSLGRRGAETQYF.

This clonotype was picked up many times. This chain links TRBV7-8 with TRBJ2-3; TRBD2 aligns across 11 bases. The CDR3 extends over 18 amino acids. Germline CDR1 SGHVS, CDR2 FQNEAQ. With V trimmed by 6 bases and J by 0 bases, 11 bases remained unmatched. The CDR3 sequence: CASSYSGGASSSTDTQYF. CDR3 DNA: TGTGCCAGCAGTTATAGCGGGGGGGCGAGTTCTAGCACAGATACGCAGTATTTT.

J is TRBJ2-7 and V is TRBV6-2 or TRBV6-3; tentative D call: TRBD2 (6 bases). Looked up from germline, CDR1 is MNHEY and CDR2 is SVGEGT. The V end was cut by 2 bases, the J end by 4 bases, with 9 bases between. The CDR3 totals 13 residues. Written as DNA, the CDR3 is TGTGCCAGCAGTTACCGCGGGACGTACGAGCAGTACTTC. It codes for CASSYRGTYEQYF.

The V call is TRBV20-1, the J call TRBJ2-7, with a possible D match to TRBD2 (5 bases). There are 14 residues in the CDR3. Germline values: CDR1 DFQATT, CDR2 SNEGSKA (reference sequence). Trimming cost V 6 bases and J 2 bases, with 17 bases left between them. The CDR3 nucleotides read TGCAGTGCCGGAGGTGGCGGTCGAGCCTACGAGCAGTACTTC. Amino acids: CSAGGGGRAYEQYF.

This clonotype was detected many times. The chain links TRBV12-3 or TRBV12-4 to TRBJ2-5; a possible D gene is TRBD2 (6 bases). The V gene lost 6 bases and the J gene lost 2 bases, with 22 bases spanning the gap. CDR3 length equals 17 residues. CDR3 region: CASRPPRGAPTQETQYF. For the CDR3, the DNA is TGTGCCAGCAGACCCCCCCGCGGGGCTCCTACTCAAGAGACCCAGTACTTC.

The chain is built from TRBV4-1 and TRBJ1-5; 7 nucleotides align to TRBD1. V lost 2 bases, J lost 0 bases, and 4 bases stayed unmatched. Germline CDR1 and CDR2: MGHRA and YSYEKL. The CDR3 has 16 amino acids. In DNA form, the CDR3 reads TGCGCCAGCAGCCAACCCACAGGGGTTAGCAATCAGCCCCAGCATTTT. As protein: CASSQPTGVSNQPQHF.

In this sample, this clonotype turned up a few times. The chain couples TRBV4-1 to TRBJ2-3, with TRBD1 matching over 8 bases. The CDR3 has 19 residues. V lost 4 bases to trimming and J lost 0 bases; unmatched junction nucleotides: 15. Germline CDR1 and CDR2: MGHRA and YSYEKL. The DNA of the CDR3 is TGCGCCAGCAGCCCCGGGGGACAGGCGGTTGCGACTAGCACAGATACGCAGTATTTT. This codes for CASSPGGQAVATSTDTQYF.

The chain carries TRBV5-6 and TRBJ2-1, with D possibly TRBD2 on 6 matching bases. The ends were cut back, 4 bases at V and 12 bases at J, with 23 bases in the middle. Germline V gives CDR1 SGHDT, CDR2 YYEEEE. This CDR3 region has 15 residues. CDR3 DNA: TGTGCCAGCAGCCTAGGGACTGGCGGTCCCCCGGGGCAGTTCTTC. Translation: CASSLGTGGPPGQFF.